One sample yielded the 10 T cell receptor beta chains listed below, sequenced in a study of T-cell memory formation after mild COVID-19. TCRdb re-analysed the 5' RACE reads in MiXCR, keeping a single row per CDR3 protein. The table records roughly 130,000 distinct CDR3 sequences, approximately 6.3% of them present only once. Sequencing was done on a sample of PBMCs or a T cell subset sorted from them (not recorded which). The receptors come from an adult woman who had mild COVID-19 (a few samples of this study predate the infection). Cell type and time point are not known.

This clonotype has only a few counts. V and J are TRBV29-1 and TRBJ2-1, with 8 bases aligning to TRBD2. The CDR3 has 14 amino acids. J lost 0 bases, V lost 7 bases, and 5 bases had no gene match. Germline assignment: CDR1 SQVTM and CDR2 ANQGSEA. This CDR3 is CSGVRGASYNEQFF. For the CDR3, the DNA is TGCAGCGGTGTGCGGGGGGCCTCCTACAATGAGCAGTTCTTC.

This clonotype was seen a few times. This chain uses TRBV6-5 with TRBJ1-5; D remains unclear. The V gene's germline CDR1 is MNHEY and CDR2 SVGAGI. CDR3 length: 13 amino acids. The V and J ends lost 11 bases and 4 bases respectively, with 15 bases between them. The CDR3 spells CAEHSGLNQPQHF. In DNA form, the CDR3 reads TGTGCCGAGCACTCGGGGTTGAATCAGCCCCAGCATTTT.

The chain is built from TRBV23-1 and TRBJ2-5, with D tentatively TRBD1 (6 bases). TRBV23-1 is an ORF for which the function is uncertain. The CDR3 sequence is 17 residues long. V was clipped by 2 bases and J by 3 bases, with 19 bases between them. DNA of the CDR3: TGCGCCAGCAGTCAAGGGTGGTTCGGAGCAGGGGAAGAGACCCAGTACTTC. Translation gives CASSQGWFGAGEETQYF.

This clonotype came up many times. The chain has TRBV12-3 or TRBV12-4 and TRBJ2-7; D is unresolved. The CDR3 runs 13 residues. The V end lost 3 bases, the J end lost 1 base, and 7 bases lay between the germline ends. The chain's CDR3 is CASSLSDSYEQYF. DNA for the CDR3: TGTGCCAGCAGTTTGAGTGATTCCTACGAGCAGTACTTC.

The table lists this clonotype with a few counts. This chain uses TRBV3-1 with TRBJ2-5; 13 bases align to TRBD2. The CDR3 totals 16 residues. The germline CDR1 and CDR2 sequences are LGHDT and YNNKEL (reference sequence). With V trimmed by 4 bases and J by 5 bases, 7 bases remained unmatched. The CDR3 loop reads CASSRRTSGRSETQYF. As DNA, the CDR3 is TGTGCCAGCAGCCGGAGGACTAGCGGGAGATCGGAGACCCAGTACTTC.

This clonotype was recorded at least ten times. CDR3 coding DNA: TGCGCCAGCAGCCCGGCTAGAGGGATGAACACCGGGGAGCTGTTTTTT. Protein: CASSPARGMNTGELFF. The chain carries TRBV5-1 and TRBJ2-2, with TRBD2 as a possible D gene (5 bases). Trimming stripped 4 bases from V and 1 base from J, with 14 bases between. CDR1 and CDR2 from the germline V gene are SGHRS and YFSETQ. CDR3 size: 16 residues.

This chain joins TRBV7-8 and TRBJ1-1; D unresolved. The CDR3 has 14 amino acids. Looked up from germline, CDR1 is SGHVS and CDR2 is FQNEAQ. Trimming removed 3 bases at V and 5 bases at J, with 13 bases between. The CDR3 DNA reads as TGTGCCAGCAGCTTGGAGGCCCGAGGGACTGAAGCTTTCTTT. Its protein product is CASSLEARGTEAFF. The full variable domain, completed using reference TRBV7-8 and TRBJ1-1, is GAGVSQSPRYKVAKRGQDVALRCDPISGHVSLFWYQQALGQGPEFLTYFQNEAQLDKSGLPSDRFFAERPEGSVSTLKIQRTQQEDSAVYLCASSLEARGTEAFFGQGTRLTVV.

Ten or more counts support this clonotype. The chain carries TRBV7-3 and TRBJ2-3; D possibly corresponds to TRBD2 (6 bases). CDR3 length equals 15 residues. Trimming removed 8 bases at V and 5 bases at J, with 20 bases between. Germline CDR1 is SGHTA and CDR2 is FQGTGA. The CDR3 sequence is CASASSGTRGDTQYF. The DNA of the CDR3 is TGTGCCAGCGCATCCTCTGGGACTCGGGGAGATACGCAGTATTTT.

The chain joins TRBV2 to TRBJ1-3; D unclear. Germline V gene sequence: CDR1 SNHLY, CDR2 FYNNEI. V lost 1 base and J lost 2, with 9 bases in between. This CDR3 has 15 residues. CDR3 in amino acids: CASSEGTAAGNTIYF. The CDR3 DNA follows: TGTGCCAGCAGTGAAGGGACCGCAGCTGGAAACACCATATATTTT.

This clonotype was observed a handful of times. The chain is built from TRBV20-1 and TRBJ2-2; D is perhaps TRBD2 (6 bases). The V gene lost 1 base and the J gene lost 1 base, with 7 bases spanning the gap. The CDR3 has 14 residues. CDR1 and CDR2 (germline): DFQATT, SNEGSKA (reference sequence). CDR3 amino acids: CSARVGGNTGELFF. Written as DNA, the CDR3 is TGCAGTGCTAGAGTGGGGGGGAACACCGGGGAGCTGTTTTTT.